A single sample is the source of the 16 T cell receptor beta chains below, sequenced in a study of control samples from healthy donors and cancer patients. Method: immunoSEQ multiplex PCR; TCRdb's copy keeps in-frame clones and lacks some. The table records about 65,000 clones, 90% of them present only once. Material: PBMCs. The source of these receptors is a woman aged 45-65 years with colorectal cancer.

This chain connects TRBV4-2 to TRBJ2-1; 8 bases agree with TRBD2. Germline V gene data show CDR1 as LGHNA and CDR2 as YNFKEQ. The CDR3 is 16 residues long. The V and J ends lost 1 base and 6 bases, in that order; junction bases with no gene match: 8. CDR3 sequence reads: CASSQVHSGVSNEQFF. CDR3 nucleotide sequence: TGTGCCAGCAGCCAAGTGCATAGCGGGGTCTCCAATGAGCAGTTCTTC.

As concerns this clone: A junction end diverges from the germline sequence, so it may reflect a read error. J is TRBJ1-3 and V is TRBV9; D is unclear. Germline lookup yields CDR1 SGDLS and CDR2 YYNGEE. CDR3 length: 14 residues. CDR3 sequence reads: CASSVAGREGTIYF. For the CDR3, the DNA is TGTGCCAGCAGCGTGGCCGGACGCGAGGGCACCATATACTTT.

This clone was recorded a few times. This chain joins TRBV7-9 and TRBJ2-1; D is perhaps TRBD1 (6 bases). Trimming stripped 5 bases from V and 2 bases from J, with 19 bases between. Germline-derived CDR1 and CDR2 are SEHNR and FQNEAQ (reference sequence). This CDR3 has 17 residues. CDR3 loop: CASSPPPGTKAYNEQFF. CDR3 sequence (DNA): TGTGCCAGCAGCCCCCCTCCCGGGACAAAAGCCTACAATGAGCAGTTCTTC.

This rearrangement joins TRBV5-1 to TRBJ2-2; 8 positions agree with TRBD1. Trimming took 7 bases from V and 6 from J; bases not matched to a gene: 11. The CDR3 sequence is 15 residues long. CDR1 is SGHRS, CDR2 YFSETQ, per germline. CDR3 nucleotides: TGCGCCAGCGCAGACGACAGGGGAGCCCCCGGGGAGCTGTTTTTT. Amino acid sequence: CASADDRGAPGELFF. The full variable domain, rest sourced from reference TRBV5-1 and TRBJ2-2, is KAGVTQTPRYLIKTRGQQVTLSCSPISGHRSVSWYQQTPGQGLQFLFEYFSETQRNKGNFPGRFSGRQFSNSRSEMNVSTLELGDSALYLCASADDRGAPGELFFGEGSRLTVL.

The rearrangement uses TRBV5-1 and TRBJ1-5; 8 bases are a match to TRBD1. CDR3 size: 14 residues. Trimming cost V 4 bases and J 5 bases; bases outside gene matches: 5. CDR1 SGHRS and CDR2 YFSETQ come from the germline V gene. The CDR3 nucleotides are TGCGCCAGCAGCCTCGGACAGGGTGATCAGCCCCAGCATTTT. It translates to CASSLGQGDQPQHF.

The chain carries TRBV18 and TRBJ2-5; 9 nucleotides align to TRBD1. V trimming: 3 bases; J trimming: 5 bases; junction bases outside the gene matches: 10. Looked up from germline, CDR1 is KGHSH and CDR2 is LQKENI. The CDR3 runs 16 residues. The CDR3 is CASSPGQGIGRETQYF. CDR3 bases: TGTGCCAGCTCACCCGGACAGGGGATTGGTCGGGAGACCCAGTACTTC.

This clone was seen a handful of times. The chain links TRBV6-4 to TRBJ1-6; D is uncertain. This CDR3 region has 14 residues. The V end lost 3 bases, the J end lost 10 bases, and 13 bases lay between the germline ends. Germline V gene lookup returns CDR1 MRHNA and CDR2 SNTAGT. DNA of the CDR3: TGTGCCAGCAGTGAAGACGGAGTGAGGTCACCCCTCCACTTT. Its translation: CASSEDGVRSPLHF.

This rearrangement joins TRBV5-1 to TRBJ2-3; TRBD2 matches at 13 bases. Germline loops: CDR1 SGHRS, CDR2 YFSETQ. The CDR3 sequence is 16 residues long. Trimming cost V 3 bases and J 6 bases; bases outside gene matches: 7. In DNA form, the CDR3 reads TGCGCCAGCAGCTCCGATAGACTAGCGGGAGGTGATACGCAGTATTTT. This encodes CASSSDRLAGGDTQYF.

This clone was recorded only once. The chain recombines TRBV11-3 with TRBJ1-1, with D possibly being TRBD1 (5 bases). The CDR3 consists of 14 residues. Germline V gene data show CDR1 as SGHNT and CDR2 as YENEEA. Deletions cut 2 bases from V and 1 base from J, with 8 bases between. CDR3 sequence: CASSLTGTNTEAFF. In nucleotides, the CDR3 is TGTGCCAGCAGCTTAACCGGGACGAACACTGAAGCTTTCTTT. The full variable domain, rest sourced from reference TRBV11-3 and TRBJ1-1, is EAGVVQSPRYKIIEKKQPVAFWCNPISGHNTLYWYLQNLGQGPELLIRYENEEAVDDSQLPKDRFSAERLKGVDSTLKIQPAELGDSAVYLCASSLTGTNTEAFFGQGTRLTVV.

The chain employs TRBV2 and TRBJ1-4, with TRBD1 as a possible D gene (5 bases). V shed 6 bases and J shed 3 bases, with 14 bases lying between them. In germline, CDR1 is SNHLY, CDR2 FYNNEI. The CDR3 length is 15 residues. CDR3 sequence: CASRVTGSANEKLFF. The CDR3 nucleotides are TGTGCCAGCAGGGTTACAGGCTCGGCTAATGAAAAACTGTTTTTT.

This rearrangement joins TRBV4-1 to TRBJ2-1; 11 nucleotides match TRBD2. Trimming cost V 4 bases and J 13 bases; bases outside gene matches: 15. Germline CDR1 is MGHRA and CDR2 is YSYEKL. The CDR3 is 16 amino acids. The chain's CDR3 is CASSPQTSGVYNGQFF. CDR3 DNA sequence: TGCGCCAGCAGCCCACAGACTAGCGGGGTGTACAATGGTCAGTTCTTC.

The chain uses TRBV19 and TRBJ1-5; D remains ambiguous. The CDR3 contains 15 residues. The germline V and J ends were trimmed by 3 bases and 0 bases, with 9 bases remaining between them. Germline loops: CDR1 LNHDA, CDR2 SQIVND (reference sequence). The CDR3: CASSIAEYSNQPQHF. For the CDR3, the DNA is TGTGCCAGTAGTATTGCAGAGTATAGCAATCAGCCCCAGCATTTT.

This rearrangement joins TRBV5-1 to TRBJ1-6; unclear D gene. This CDR3 contains 13 residues. Looked up from germline, CDR1 is SGHRS and CDR2 is YFSETQ. Trimming left V 1 base short and J 5 bases short, with 4 bases between. The CDR3 spells CASSLRDNSPLHF. The CDR3 DNA reads as TGCGCCAGCAGCTTGAGAGATAATTCACCCCTCCACTTT.

This clone was observed a single time. The chain has TRBV5-1 and TRBJ1-5; the D gene is possibly TRBD1 (6 bases). The V end lost 0 bases, the J end lost 5 bases, and 9 bases lay between the germline ends. Germline V CDR1 and CDR2: SGHRS, YFSETQ. There are 14 residues in the CDR3. The CDR3 DNA reads as TGCGCCAGCAGCTTGGAGGGGGGGGATCAGCCCCAGCATTTT. Its translation: CASSLEGGDQPQHF.

The chain links TRBV28 to TRBJ2-7; 10 bases map to TRBD2. With V trimmed by 6 bases and J by 3 bases, 5 bases remained unmatched. The CDR3 consists of 14 residues. The V gene's germline CDR1 is MDHEN and CDR2 SYDVKM. CDR3: CASSRTSGNYEQYF. CDR3 coding DNA: TGTGCCAGCAGCCGGACTAGCGGAAACTACGAGCAGTACTTC.

The V and J genes are TRBV9 and TRBJ2-7; 9 bases are a match to TRBD2. The germline gives CDR1 SGDLS, CDR2 YYNGEE. The CDR3 runs to 14 residues. Trimming removed 0 bases from V and 2 bases from J; junction bases left unmatched: 0. The CDR3 spells CASSVGGGAYEQYF. CDR3 DNA sequence: TGTGCCAGCAGCGTAGGCGGGGGGGCCTACGAGCAGTACTTC.